A selection of T cell receptor beta chains follows, all from one sample in a study of T-cell reconstitution after alpha-beta-depleted transplantation in children. TCRdb used MiXCR to reprocess the PCR reads, holding one entry per CDR3 protein. The table records roughly 100,000 distinct CDR3 sequences, under 7% of them present only once. Sequencing used PBMCs, mostly from graft donor cells, obtained 60 days after TCRalphabeta/CD19-depleted stem cell transplant. These receptors all stem from a female patient between 2 and 15 years old who had a stem cell transplant for Fanconi anemia, so the T cells may come from the graft donor. Each CDR3 is given with its conserved first and last residue. Fields, in order: V gene, J gene, D gene, clone size, CDR3 protein, CDR3 DNA. D genes are given only for firm matches. Only part of the rows carry a size: once, few, many, or a class if the clone is expanded.

v_call: TRBV6-5; j_call: TRBJ2-7; d_call: -; clone_size: few; cdr3_aa: CASGQGPKYF; cdr3_nt: TGTGCCAGCGGGCAGGGGCCGAAGTACTTC
v_call: TRBV12-3/TRBV12-4; j_call: TRBJ2-7; d_call: TRBD2; clone_size: many; cdr3_aa: CASARSGIRYEQYF; cdr3_nt: TGTGCCAGCGCCCGAAGCGGGATAAGATACGAGCAGTACTTC
v_call: TRBV20-1; j_call: TRBJ2-4; d_call: -; clone_size: -; cdr3_aa: CSARDGIAAKNIQYF; cdr3_nt: TGCAGTGCTAGAGACGGGATCGCGGCCAAAAACATTCAGTACTTC
v_call: TRBV5-1; j_call: TRBJ2-5; d_call: -; clone_size: many; cdr3_aa: CASSRSNQETQYF; cdr3_nt: TGCGCCAGCAGCCGAAGTAACCAAGAGACCCAGTACTTC
v_call: TRBV25-1; j_call: TRBJ2-3; d_call: TRBD2; clone_size: many; cdr3_aa: CASSKRGTSTDTQYF; cdr3_nt: TGTGCCAGCAGTAAGCGGGGGACTAGCACGGATACGCAGTATTTT
v_call: TRBV20-1; j_call: TRBJ2-7; d_call: TRBD2; clone_size: many; cdr3_aa: CSASLPLRGGGSEQYF; cdr3_nt: TGCAGTGCTAGTCTTCCTCTGCGGGGGGGAGGTTCCGAGCAGTACTTC
v_call: TRBV29-1; j_call: TRBJ1-2; d_call: -; clone_size: many; cdr3_aa: CSVDRKGANYGYTF; cdr3_nt: TGCAGCGTTGACCGTAAAGGGGCTAACTATGGCTACACCTTC
v_call: TRBV27; j_call: TRBJ2-7; d_call: TRBD2; clone_size: -; cdr3_aa: CASSHHGPGGLPGGYEQYF; cdr3_nt: TGTGCCAGCAGCCACCACGGGCCGGGGGGGCTTCCTGGAGGCTACGAGCAGTACTTC
v_call: TRBV7-2; j_call: TRBJ1-6; d_call: -; clone_size: -; cdr3_aa: CASSLERGNNSPLHF; cdr3_nt: TGTGCCAGCAGCTTAGAACGTGGGAATAATTCACCCCTCCACTTT
v_call: TRBV19; j_call: TRBJ2-1; d_call: -; clone_size: -; cdr3_aa: CASSIRRVDNEQFF; cdr3_nt: TGTGCCAGTAGTATAAGGAGGGTGGACAATGAGCAGTTCTTC
v_call: TRBV4-2; j_call: TRBJ1-2; d_call: TRBD1; clone_size: few; cdr3_aa: CASSHTRTGFGYTF; cdr3_nt: TGTGCCAGCAGCCACACTCGGACAGGGTTTGGCTACACCTTC
v_call: TRBV20-1; j_call: TRBJ2-1; d_call: -; clone_size: many; cdr3_aa: CSETRSGGSFRNEQFF; cdr3_nt: TGCAGTGAGACCCGAAGTGGGGGGAGCTTTAGGAATGAGCAGTTCTTC
v_call: TRBV12-3/TRBV12-4; j_call: TRBJ2-3; d_call: TRBD2; clone_size: many; cdr3_aa: CASSLGGGPGDTQYF; cdr3_nt: TGTGCCAGCAGTTTAGGGGGAGGGCCTGGAGATACGCAGTATTTT
v_call: TRBV10-3; j_call: TRBJ2-1; d_call: TRBD2; clone_size: many; cdr3_aa: CAISDLGLAALYNEQFF; cdr3_nt: TGTGCCATCAGTGATTTAGGACTAGCGGCGCTCTACAATGAGCAGTTCTTC
v_call: TRBV12-3/TRBV12-4; j_call: TRBJ2-5; d_call: TRBD2; clone_size: many; cdr3_aa: CASSSSRLAGGETQYF; cdr3_nt: TGTGCCAGCAGTTCCTCCCGATTAGCGGGAGGGGAGACCCAGTACTTC
v_call: TRBV29-1; j_call: TRBJ2-3; d_call: TRBD2; clone_size: medium-sized; cdr3_aa: CSAWTSGSIQDTQYF; cdr3_nt: TGCAGCGCCTGGACTAGCGGGAGTATCCAAGATACGCAGTATTTT
v_call: TRBV5-6; j_call: TRBJ2-7; d_call: -; clone_size: -; cdr3_aa: CASSPALVSYEQYF; cdr3_nt: TGTGCCAGCAGCCCCGCACTAGTTTCCTACGAGCAGTACTTC
v_call: TRBV7-9; j_call: TRBJ2-2; d_call: TRBD1; clone_size: few; cdr3_aa: CASSLGQGATGELFF; cdr3_nt: TGTGCCAGCAGCTTAGGACAGGGGGCGACCGGGGAGCTGTTTTTT
v_call: TRBV24-1; j_call: TRBJ2-1; d_call: -; clone_size: many; cdr3_aa: CATSELGRNSNEQFF; cdr3_nt: TGTGCCACCAGTGAATTGGGACGGAATTCCAATGAGCAGTTCTTC
v_call: TRBV3-1; j_call: TRBJ2-3; d_call: -; clone_size: many; cdr3_aa: CASSQDRPRTDTQYF; cdr3_nt: TGTGCCAGCAGCCAAGATCGGCCGAGGACAGATACGCAGTATTTT
v_call: TRBV29-1; j_call: TRBJ2-5; d_call: -; clone_size: many; cdr3_aa: CSVDLQGLKRLETQYF; cdr3_nt: TGCAGCGTTGATCTTCAGGGTCTCAAAAGATTGGAGACCCAGTACTTC
v_call: TRBV5-1; j_call: TRBJ2-3; d_call: TRBD1; clone_size: many; cdr3_aa: CASSLAGQGAAQYTQYF; cdr3_nt: TGCGCCAGCAGCTTGGCCGGGCAGGGGGCCGCACAATATACGCAGTATTTT
v_call: TRBV20-1; j_call: TRBJ2-2; d_call: TRBD1; clone_size: many; cdr3_aa: CSARDEDRVWDTGELFF; cdr3_nt: TGCAGTGCTAGAGACGAGGACAGGGTTTGGGACACCGGGGAGCTGTTTTTT
v_call: TRBV3-1; j_call: TRBJ2-3; d_call: TRBD2; clone_size: few; cdr3_aa: CASSQALTSGGVDTQYF; cdr3_nt: TGTGCCAGCAGCCAAGCCCTGACTAGCGGGGGGGTTGATACGCAGTATTTT
v_call: TRBV14; j_call: TRBJ2-5; d_call: -; clone_size: many; cdr3_aa: CASSQELKGTQYF; cdr3_nt: TGTGCCAGCAGCCAAGAACTTAAGGGGACCCAGTACTTC
v_call: TRBV12-3/TRBV12-4; j_call: TRBJ1-1; d_call: -; clone_size: many; cdr3_aa: CASSLALTGTEAFF; cdr3_nt: TGTGCCAGCAGTTTAGCCCTCACAGGGACTGAAGCTTTCTTT
v_call: TRBV20-1; j_call: TRBJ2-3; d_call: -; clone_size: many; cdr3_aa: CSAREGADTQYF; cdr3_nt: TGCAGTGCTAGGGAGGGGGCAGATACGCAGTATTTT
v_call: TRBV9; j_call: TRBJ2-7; d_call: -; clone_size: few; cdr3_aa: CASSGGTPSYEQYF; cdr3_nt: TGTGCCAGCAGCGGCGGGACACCCTCCTACGAGCAGTACTTC
v_call: TRBV5-1; j_call: TRBJ2-3; d_call: -; clone_size: many; cdr3_aa: CASSYPYTQYF; cdr3_nt: TGCGCCAGCAGCTACCCTTATACGCAGTATTTT
v_call: TRBV12-3/TRBV12-4; j_call: TRBJ1-2; d_call: -; clone_size: many; cdr3_aa: CATSSGALYGYTF; cdr3_nt: TGTGCCACTAGCTCTGGGGCCCTCTATGGCTACACCTTC
v_call: TRBV25-1; j_call: TRBJ2-4; d_call: TRBD2; clone_size: -; cdr3_aa: CASSPQGTSGDKNIQYF; cdr3_nt: TGTGCCAGCAGTCCCCAAGGGACTAGCGGGGACAAAAACATTCAGTACTTC